Described below is a single TCR beta chain sequence and its context. This sample was taken from a study of blood T cell repertoires in COVID-19. The wider study: There were acute and convalescent COVID-19 samples, and they came from the United States, Italy and Spain. T cells, B-cell-depleted T cells, or PBMCs supplied cDNA or gDNA.

Authors' methods: Amplification of reference gene primers was used by the study to estimate nucleated cell counts. This table comes from immunoSEQ multiplex PCR, and its TCRdb copy is limited to in-frame clones, with some not included. That table supplies the V and J calls and clone size; D and trimming were determined from the DNA. The sample records 120,000 or so clones, roughly 80% being singletons. Germline V gives CDR1 LNHDA, CDR2 SQIVND (reference sequence). The CDR3 contains 14 residues. The ends were cut back, 3 bases at V and 4 bases at J, with 11 bases in the middle. The receptor comes from a woman aged 25 to 45 who had recovered from COVID-19. Source material: peripheral blood. The V call is TRBV19, the J call TRBJ2-3; D perhaps matches TRBD1 (6 bases). The CDR3 spells CASSIGTGSDTQYF. In DNA form, the CDR3 reads TGTGCCAGTAGTATCGGTACAGGGTCAGATACGCAGTATTTT.